The 27 T cell receptor beta chains in this list originate from one sample, sequenced in a study of blood T cell repertoires in COVID-19. Generated by immunoSEQ multiplex PCR, the TCRdb table keeps only in-frame clones and is missing some. The sample comprises 200,000 to 250,000 clones, 90% of which are singletons, and roughly 15% rests with the top ten. Sequencing was done on a sample of PBMCs or T cells enriched from blood (not recorded which). These receptors all stem from a man aged 25-45 years who had been exposed to COVID-19.

This chain uses TRBV29-1 with TRBJ2-3; 9 nucleotides align to TRBD1. Germline loops: CDR1 SQVTM, CDR2 ANQGSEA. V was clipped by 5 bases and J by 3 bases; unmatched bases: 12. The CDR3 loop spans 16 amino acids. CDR3 DNA sequence: TGCAGCGTTACTCCGGGACAGGGAATAGGGACAGATACGCAGTATTTT. Translating gives CSVTPGQGIGTDTQYF.

The chain recombines TRBV5-1 with TRBJ2-7; perhaps TRBD1 as D (5 bases). CDR3 size: 15 residues. Germline values: CDR1 SGHRS, CDR2 YFSETQ. Between the trimmed V and J ends, which lost 4 bases and 2 bases, there was a span of 16 bases. CDR3 DNA sequence: TGCGCCAGCAGCCTTATCACAGGAGCAGCCTACGAGCAGTACTTC. Amino acid sequence: CASSLITGAAYEQYF.

The genes are TRBV5-1 and TRBJ2-1; D may be TRBD1 (6 bases). The CDR3 covers 16 residues. Trimming took off 3 bases at V and 5 bases at J, with 18 bases between the two ends. Germline CDR1 and CDR2: SGHRS and YFSETQ. The CDR3 sequence: CASSSAGQPINNEQFF. CDR3 bases: TGCGCCAGCAGCTCGGCTGGACAGCCCATTAACAATGAGCAGTTCTTC.

CDR3 nucleotide sequence: TGTGCCAGCAGAAAAGCCCCAGCCGGGACTGAAGCTTTCTTT. Residues: CASRKAPAGTEAFF. The V and J genes are TRBV27 and TRBJ1-1, with no clear D. Trimming cost V 6 bases and J 5 bases, with 16 bases left between them. CDR1 and CDR2 from the germline V gene are MNHEY and SMNVEV (reference sequence). CDR3 length: 14 amino acids.

This clone was recorded once. The chain has TRBV19 and TRBJ1-5, with a weak D call TRBD1 (5 bases). V gave up 5 bases and J gave up 2 bases, with 19 bases separating them. The CDR3 is made up of 17 amino acids. In germline, CDR1 is LNHDA, CDR2 SQIVND (reference sequence). Written as DNA, the CDR3 is TGTGCCAGTAGTCAGTGGGGGAGGATCGATGGCAATCAGCCCCAGCATTTT. This sequence encodes CASSQWGRIDGNQPQHF. Full variable domain (rest looked up from reference TRBV19 and TRBJ1-5): DGGITQSPKYLFRKEGQNVTLSCEQNLNHDAMYWYRQDPGQGLRLIYYSQIVNDFQKGDIAEGYSVSREKKESFPLTVTSAQKNPTAFYLCASSQWGRIDGNQPQHFGDGTRLSIL.

The chain combines TRBV4-3 with TRBJ2-7, with 10 bases aligning to TRBD2. V was clipped by 0 bases and J by 6 bases; unmatched bases: 5. The CDR3 extends over 15 amino acids. In germline, CDR1 is LGHNA, CDR2 YSLEER. CDR3 protein: CASSQEAGLATEQYF. DNA of the CDR3: TGCGCCAGCAGCCAAGAAGCGGGACTAGCGACCGAGCAGTACTTC.

The rearrangement links TRBV3-1 (or the pseudogene TRBV3-2) to TRBJ2-2, with D possibly TRBD1 on 5 matching bases. This CDR3 has 15 amino acids. V was pared by 4 bases and J by 8 bases, with 17 bases between. Per germline, CDR1 LGHDT and CDR2 YNNKEL (reference sequence). This CDR3 reads CASSPLGPRDGELFF. CDR3 nucleotides: TGTGCCAGCAGCCCCCTTGGGCCCAGGGATGGGGAGCTGTTTTTT.

This chain links TRBV5-1 with TRBJ1-2; 7 nucleotides line up with TRBD1. The CDR3 loop spans 14 amino acids. V was clipped by 2 bases and J by 3 bases; unmatched bases: 4. Germline CDR1 is SGHRS and CDR2 is YFSETQ. The CDR3 protein is CASSFRDSDYGYTF. The DNA for the CDR3 is TGCGCCAGCAGCTTCCGGGACAGTGACTATGGCTACACCTTC.

The chain joins TRBV9 to TRBJ2-7, with 9 bases identical to TRBD1. Germline V gives CDR1 SGDLS, CDR2 YYNGEE. The CDR3 has 15 amino acids. V was pared by 0 bases and J by 1 base, with 2 bases of the junction left unmatched. CDR3 region: CASSVGGTGSYEQYF. CDR3 in DNA: TGTGCCAGCAGCGTAGGTGGGACAGGGTCCTACGAGCAGTACTTC.

This clone was observed once. The chain combines TRBV5-1 with TRBJ2-5; 13 nucleotides agree with TRBD2. The CDR3 is 16 residues long. V trimming: 4 bases; J trimming: 5 bases; junction bases outside the gene matches: 8. CDR1 SGHRS and CDR2 YFSETQ come from the germline V gene. As DNA, the CDR3 is TGCGCCAGCAGCCAGGGACTAGCGGGAAGGGGGGAGACCCAGTACTTC. Its translation is CASSQGLAGRGETQYF.

CDR3 loop: CASSAGRRETQYF. The CDR3 DNA is TGTGCCAGTAGTGCGGGGCGCAGAGAGACCCAGTACTTC. The chain is built from TRBV19 and TRBJ2-5; weak D call: TRBD2 (6 bases). CDR1 and CDR2 from the germline V gene are LNHDA and SQIVND (reference sequence). The CDR3 runs 13 residues. V shed 5 bases and J shed 4 bases, with 11 bases lying between them.

V usage is TRBV11-2 and J usage is TRBJ2-1; D call uncertain. There are 12 residues in the CDR3. Germline V lookup: CDR1 SGHAT, CDR2 FQNNGV. Trimming took off 1 base at V and 8 bases at J, with 6 bases between the two ends. The CDR3 is CASSLVPDEQFF. For the CDR3, the DNA is TGTGCCAGCAGCTTAGTTCCTGATGAGCAGTTCTTC. Together with reference TRBV11-2 and TRBJ2-1, the CDR3 gives the full variable domain: EAGVAQSPRYKIIEKRQSVAFWCNPISGHATLYWYQQILGQGPKLLIQFQNNGVVDDSQLPKDRFSAERLKGVDSTLKIQPAKLEDSAVYLCASSLVPDEQFFGPGTRLTVL.

The chain links TRBV3-1 (or the pseudogene TRBV3-2) to TRBJ2-3, with D unclear. V lost 6 bases, J lost 0 bases, and 19 bases lay in between. Germline lookup yields CDR1 LGHDT and CDR2 YNNKEL (reference sequence). The CDR3 sequence is 17 residues long. As DNA, the CDR3 is TGTGCCAGCAGTCTCTTCGGTAGCCCATCTAGCACAGATACGCAGTATTTT. This encodes CASSLFGSPSSTDTQYF.

The rearrangement uses TRBV2 and TRBJ1-1; 7 nucleotides align to TRBD1. The trim removed 10 bases at V and 3 bases at J, leaving 20 bases unmatched. This CDR3 comprises 17 residues. Germline V CDR1 and CDR2: SNHLY, FYNNEI. The CDR3 DNA reads TGTGCCATTCGCCTCGCCAAGGGGGCCGGGTCGGACACTGAAGCTTTCTTT. Translation: CAIRLAKGAGSDTEAFF. Supplemented by reference TRBV2 and TRBJ1-1, the full variable domain reads EPEVTQTPSHQVTQMGQEVILRCVPISNHLYFYWYRQILGQKVEFLVSFYNNEISEKSEIFDDQFSVERPDGSNFTLKIRSTKLEDSAMYFCAIRLAKGAGSDTEAFFGQGTRLTVV.

The V call is TRBV5-4, the J call TRBJ1-3; 7 nucleotides line up with TRBD1. The germline gives CDR1 SGHNT, CDR2 YYREEE (reference sequence). This CDR3 contains 15 residues. Trimming at V came to 0 bases and at J to 6 bases, leaving 6 bases not matched to a gene. The CDR3: CASSLGGGALNTIYF. In DNA form, the CDR3 reads TGTGCCAGCAGCTTGGGAGGGGGCGCGCTAAACACCATATATTTT.

The V and J genes are TRBV18 and TRBJ1-6; D not resolved. Germline assignment: CDR1 KGHSH and CDR2 LQKENI. Trimming left V 1 base short and J 6 bases short, with 13 bases between. This CDR3 contains 16 residues. The CDR3 DNA reads TGTGCCAGCTCACCACGCGATTTGGACTTTAATTCACCCCTCCACTTT. Translation gives CASSPRDLDFNSPLHF.

J is TRBJ1-1 and V is TRBV7-9, with D tentatively TRBD1 (5 bases). CDR1 is SEHNR, CDR2 FQNEAQ, per germline (reference sequence). This CDR3 comprises 14 residues. Trimming stripped 0 bases from V and 3 bases from J, with 8 bases between. The CDR3: CASSLAGRDTEAFF. In DNA, the CDR3 is TGTGCCAGCAGCTTAGCCGGCAGGGACACTGAAGCTTTCTTT.

The V gene is TRBV2, the J gene TRBJ1-2, with 7 bases matching TRBD1. The CDR3 extends over 16 amino acids. The germline V gene encodes CDR1 SNHLY and CDR2 FYNNEI. Losses at the gene ends were 4 bases for V and 4 bases for J; bases not matched to a gene: 12. CDR3 protein: CASSATPGTDLYGYTF. CDR3 in DNA: TGTGCCAGCAGTGCTACGCCCGGGACAGACCTCTATGGCTACACCTTC.

The chain links TRBV29-1 to TRBJ1-1, with TRBD1 as a possible D gene (5 bases). V gave up 4 bases and J gave up 5 bases, with 14 bases separating them. The CDR3 spans 13 residues. In germline, CDR1 is SQVTM, CDR2 ANQGSEA. Here the CDR3 reads CSVVVGRATEAFF. CDR3 DNA: TGCAGCGTTGTAGTTGGCAGGGCGACTGAAGCTTTCTTT.

This clone has just a few counts. The rearrangement uses TRBV4-1 and TRBJ1-4, with 8 bases identical to TRBD1. V lost 2 bases and J lost 12; bases outside the gene matches: 14. This CDR3 is built from 16 residues. CDR1 is MGHRA and CDR2 is YSYEKL in the germline V gene. DNA of the CDR3: TGCGCCAGCAGCCAACCCGGGACAGGCGGGTTCGGGGAACTGTTTTTT. Translating gives CASSQPGTGGFGELFF.

This chain links TRBV7-2 with TRBJ1-5; the D is unclear. CDR1 is SGHTA and CDR2 is FQGNSA in the germline V gene. V was trimmed by 5 bases and J by 2 bases, leaving 10 bases between them. The CDR3 has 14 amino acids. The chain's CDR3 is CASSPVGGNQPQHF. The CDR3 DNA reads TGTGCCAGCAGCCCGGTGGGAGGCAATCAGCCCCAGCATTTT.

The chain links TRBV11-3 to TRBJ1-1; D possibly corresponds to TRBD1 (6 bases). The CDR3 is 13 residues long. CDR1 is SGHNT, CDR2 YENEEA, per germline. V was shortened by 5 bases and J by 11 bases, with 18 bases between the two germline ends. The DNA of the CDR3 is TGTGCCAGCAGCACTAACACAGGGCAAGAGGCTTTCTTT. Translating it yields CASSTNTGQEAFF.

The genes are TRBV18 and TRBJ2-7, with 11 positions matching TRBD1. Germline V gene lookup returns CDR1 KGHSH and CDR2 LQKENI. The ends lost 3 bases at V and 4 bases at J; junction bases unmatched: 2. CDR3 length: 14 amino acids. The CDR3 reads CASSPGTGGYEQYF. Here the CDR3 DNA reads TGTGCCAGCTCACCCGGGACAGGGGGATACGAGCAGTACTTC. Complete variable domain (other parts from reference TRBV18 and TRBJ2-7): NAGVMQNPRHLVRRRGQEARLRCSPMKGHSHVYWYRQLPEEGLKFMVYLQKENIIDESGMPKERFSAEFPKEGPSILRIQQVVRGDSAAYFCASSPGTGGYEQYFGPGTRLTVT.

J is TRBJ2-7 and V is TRBV5-6; TRBD2 aligns across 7 bases. The germline CDR1 and CDR2 sequences are SGHDT and YYEEEE. After removal of 0 bases from V and 6 bases from J, the junction contained 6 bases not matched to a gene. The CDR3 totals 14 residues. CDR3 bases: TGTGCCAGCAGCTTGGGTCTAGCGGTGATCGAGCAGTACTTC. It yields the protein CASSLGLAVIEQYF.

The rearrangement joins TRBV4-2 to TRBJ2-6; 12 bases are shared with TRBD2. This CDR3 contains 19 residues. In germline, CDR1 is LGHNA, CDR2 YNFKEQ. V trimming: 0 bases; J trimming: 2 bases; junction bases outside the gene matches: 5. The CDR3 nucleotides are TGTGCCAGCAGCCAAGACGTACTAGCGGGGGGACCTGGGGCCAACGTCCTGACTTTC. This sequence encodes CASSQDVLAGGPGANVLTF.

This rearrangement joins TRBV6-2 or TRBV6-3 to TRBJ2-7; 7 positions match TRBD2. V shed 7 bases and J 6 bases; nucleotides not matched to a gene: 3. The CDR3 loop spans 11 amino acids. Germline V gene lookup returns CDR1 MNHEY and CDR2 SVGEGT. The CDR3 nucleotides read TGTGCCAGCACCCCGGGGGGCGAGCAGTACTTC. This translates into CASTPGGEQYF.

The chain recombines TRBV19 with TRBJ1-4, with D perhaps matching TRBD1 (5 bases). This CDR3 is built from 15 residues. V lost 7 bases, J lost 2 bases, and 14 bases lay in between. Germline V CDR1 and CDR2: LNHDA, SQIVND (reference sequence). The CDR3 nucleotides read TGTGCCAGTAATCCGGGGAGGGGTACTAATGAAAAACTGTTTTTT. Translation gives CASNPGRGTNEKLFF.